A single sample gave rise to the 22 T cell receptor beta chains below, sequenced in a study of T cell repertoires in cytomegalovirus infection. Using its own MiXCR run on the reads, TCRdb lists one record per CDR3 protein. The sample shows about 260,000 distinct CDR3 sequences, 9.1% of them seen only once. Input material: PBMCs. The receptors come from a human donor in good health (CMV status not recorded). Some clones in this sample may be carry-over from other donors' samples.

This clonotype was recorded at least ten times. The chain joins TRBV7-8 to TRBJ2-1; no clear D gene. CDR1 and CDR2 from the germline V gene are SGHVS and FQNEAQ. Trimming stripped 1 base from V and 10 bases from J, with 17 bases between. The CDR3 has 15 residues. Written as DNA, the CDR3 is TGTGCCAGCAGCTTAGGACCCTCGGTACGACGGGAGCAGTTCTTC. Amino acid sequence: CASSLGPSVRREQFF. Full variable domain (remainder filled in from reference TRBV7-8 and TRBJ2-1): GAGVSQSPRYKVAKRGQDVALRCDPISGHVSLFWYQQALGQGPEFLTYFQNEAQLDKSGLPSDRFFAERPEGSVSTLKIQRTQQEDSAVYLCASSLGPSVRREQFFGPGTRLTVL.

The rearrangement joins TRBV7-2 to TRBJ2-7; TRBD2 matches 10 bases. V shed 5 bases, J shed 7 bases, and the junction held 17 bases outside the gene matches. CDR3 size: 17 residues. Per the germline V gene, CDR1 is SGHTA and CDR2 is FQGNSA. The CDR3 DNA reads as TGTGCCAGCAGCATCCCCGTAGCGGGGGGCCAGAGAGGGGAGCAGTACTTC. Residues: CASSIPVAGGQRGEQYF.

This clonotype was detected many times. DNA for the CDR3: TGTGCCAGCAGCCTCCAACCCGGGGGAGAGCAGTACTTC. Amino acid sequence: CASSLQPGGEQYF. This chain uses TRBV7-3 with TRBJ2-7; the D gene is possibly TRBD2 (6 bases). CDR1 SGHTA and CDR2 FQGTGA come from the germline V gene. V was clipped by 5 bases and J by 7 bases, with 15 bases between them. This CDR3 is 13 amino acids long.

This clonotype was detected many times. The J gene is TRBJ2-1, the V gene TRBV6-2 or TRBV6-3, with 14 bases that match TRBD2. CDR3 size: 14 residues. The germline V gene encodes CDR1 MNHEY and CDR2 SVGEGT. The V gene end was trimmed by 6 bases and the J gene end by 11 bases; junction bases not matched to a gene: 6. The CDR3 spells CASRVTSGGAQQFF. In DNA, the CDR3 is TGTGCCAGCAGAGTGACTAGCGGGGGGGCCCAGCAGTTCTTC.

The rearrangement uses TRBV5-1 and TRBJ2-5, with 11 bases aligning to TRBD2. The V segment lost 6 bases and the J segment 5 bases; nucleotides outside the gene matches: 9. CDR3 size: 15 residues. Looked up from germline, CDR1 is SGHRS and CDR2 is YFSETQ. The CDR3 sequence: CASKGSGRAGETQYF. As DNA, the CDR3 is TGCGCCAGCAAGGGTAGCGGGAGGGCCGGGGAGACCCAGTACTTC.

This chain uses TRBV7-2 with TRBJ1-1, with D uncertain. CDR1 and CDR2 (germline): SGHTA, FQGNSA. Deletions cut 5 bases from V and 3 bases from J, with 13 bases between. This CDR3 is built from 14 residues. As DNA, the CDR3 is TGTGCCAGCAGCCCCGGGAGAACGGACACTGAAGCTTTCTTT. The encoded protein is CASSPGRTDTEAFF.

This clonotype was picked up many times. The chain links TRBV25-1 to TRBJ1-2; TRBD1 aligns across 8 bases. V was clipped by 2 bases and J by 5 bases; unmatched bases: 10. The CDR3 runs 16 residues. Germline V lookup: CDR1 MGHDK, CDR2 SYGVNS. CDR3 region: CASSEGGGTGRYGYTF. In DNA form, the CDR3 reads TGTGCCAGCAGTGAAGGGGGGGGGACAGGACGATATGGCTACACCTTC.

This clonotype showed up many times. Written as DNA, the CDR3 is TGTGCCAGCAGCTTAAGCATCCCGGGCAGGGTATTTCGGGACACTGAAGCTTTCTTT. Translating it yields CASSLSIPGRVFRDTEAFF. The chain joins TRBV7-2 to TRBJ1-1; D perhaps matches TRBD1 (5 bases). Per germline, CDR1 SGHTA and CDR2 FQGNSA. Between the trimmed V and J ends, which lost 2 bases and 3 bases, there was a span of 25 bases. This CDR3 has 19 amino acids.

This clonotype was found many times. V and J are TRBV19 and TRBJ2-1; 7 nucleotides match TRBD2. The CDR3 loop spans 17 amino acids. The ends lost 5 bases at V and 6 bases at J; junction bases unmatched: 16. Germline loops: CDR1 LNHDA, CDR2 SQIVND (reference sequence). CDR3 sequence reads: CASSRVAGVVRGNEQFF. The CDR3 DNA reads TGTGCCAGTAGTCGTGTCGCGGGAGTCGTCCGAGGCAATGAGCAGTTCTTC.

A word on this clonotype: Just one base apart from a much larger clone, this may be a read error. V is TRBV12-3 or TRBV12-4 and J is TRBJ2-7, with 12 bases lining up with TRBD2. The CDR3 is made up of 14 amino acids. The CDR3 nucleotides read TGTGCCAGCAATCTAGCGGGAGGGTACTACGAGCATTACTTC. Amino acids: CASNLAGGYYEHYF.

This clonotype appeared a few times. This chain links TRBV19 with TRBJ1-4; D remains ambiguous. The CDR3 has 16 amino acids. Germline V CDR1 and CDR2: LNHDA, SQIVND (reference sequence). The V gene lost 5 bases and the J gene lost 8 bases, with 21 bases spanning the gap. For the CDR3, the DNA is TGTGCCAGTAGTGGTTATGGGCTTGCCCGGAAGGAAAAACTGTTTTTT. Amino acid sequence: CASSGYGLARKEKLFF.

This clonotype was counted many times. CDR3 in DNA: TGTGCCAGCAGCCAAGGACTAGCGGGGGGCCAGTACAATGAGCAGTTCTTC. Protein: CASSQGLAGGQYNEQFF. This rearrangement joins TRBV7-2 to TRBJ2-1, with 14 bases identical to TRBD2. Unmatched junction bases numbered 7, after V lost 5 bases and J lost 4 bases. The CDR3 sequence is 17 residues long. CDR1 SGHTA and CDR2 FQGNSA come from the germline V gene.

The sample holds many counts of this clonotype. This chain connects TRBV7-2 to TRBJ1-3, with D perhaps TRBD1 (6 bases). The CDR3 length is 17 residues. With 5 bases removed from V and 4 bases from J, the gap between germline ends came to 21 bases. The germline CDR1 and CDR2 sequences are SGHTA and FQGNSA. DNA of the CDR3: TGTGCCAGCAGCCCCCCCGGACAGAGATCGGCCGGAAACACCATATATTTT. Translated: CASSPPGQRSAGNTIYF.

This clonotype was detected ten times or more. Here the CDR3 reads CASRLSRPEAFF. DNA of the CDR3: TGTGCCAGCAGGCTCAGTCGACCTGAAGCTTTCTTT. The chain has TRBV7-2 and TRBJ1-1; D not resolved. Germline CDR1 is SGHTA and CDR2 is FQGNSA. This CDR3 is built from 12 residues. V was pared by 6 bases and J by 6 bases, with 11 bases between.

This clonotype was observed at least ten times. This chain links TRBV7-2 with TRBJ2-3; 9 bases line up with TRBD1. This CDR3 has 15 residues. CDR1 SGHTA and CDR2 FQGNSA come from the germline V gene. V trimming: 5 bases; J trimming: 3 bases; junction bases outside the gene matches: 6. The chain's CDR3 is CASSPRTGDTDTQYF. The CDR3 nucleotides are TGTGCCAGCAGCCCTCGGACAGGGGATACAGATACGCAGTATTTT.

This clonotype was detected a few times. The CDR3 sequence is CASRLPASQPHGYTF. As DNA, the CDR3 is TGTGCCAGCAGACTACCTGCTTCTCAACCTCATGGCTACACCTTC. V and J are TRBV6-6 and TRBJ1-2; D uncertain. CDR1 and CDR2 from the germline V gene are MNHNY and SVGAGI (reference sequence). The CDR3 is 15 residues long. The V gene lost 6 bases and the J gene lost 6 bases, with 20 bases spanning the gap.

This clonotype has more than one count but fewer than ten. The chain links TRBV11-3 to TRBJ2-1; D remains unclear. Trimming cost V 2 bases and J 10 bases, with 12 bases left between them. In germline, CDR1 is SGHNT, CDR2 YENEEA. The CDR3 is made up of 13 amino acids. The CDR3 spells CASSLFEGQEQFF. In nucleotides, the CDR3 is TGTGCCAGCAGCTTATTCGAAGGGCAAGAGCAGTTCTTC.

In this sample, this clonotype turned up many times. The CDR3 loop reads CASGTLLGGFGGTFF. For the CDR3, the DNA is TGTGCCAGCGGGACTTTACTGGGAGGGTTCGGAGGAACTTTCTTT. The chain links TRBV6-1 to TRBJ1-1; D might be TRBD1 (5 bases). The CDR3 covers 15 residues. CDR1 is MNHNS and CDR2 is SASEGT in the germline V gene. The V end lost 8 bases, the J end lost 12 bases, and 28 bases lay between the germline ends.

This clonotype was detected ten times or more. V usage is TRBV4-3 and J usage is TRBJ2-6; D is perhaps TRBD1 (5 bases). Trimming left V 5 bases short and J 0 bases short, with 11 bases between. The CDR3 consists of 16 residues. From germline, CDR1 is LGHNA and CDR2 YSLEER. Here the CDR3 reads CASSFQGPSGANVLTF. Written as DNA, the CDR3 is TGCGCCAGCAGCTTCCAGGGCCCCTCTGGGGCCAACGTCCTGACTTTC.

This clonotype was counted between two and nine times. The rearrangement links TRBV28 to TRBJ1-3; D might be TRBD1 (6 bases). Germline V gives CDR1 MDHEN, CDR2 SYDVKM. V lost 7 bases, J lost 2 bases, and 15 bases lay in between. The length of the CDR3 is 15 residues. The CDR3 nucleotides read TGTGCCAGCACCCTAGGGGGGGTGGCTGGAAACACCATATATTTT. It specifies CASTLGGVAGNTIYF.

V usage is TRBV18 and J usage is TRBJ2-3; maybe TRBD2 (5 bases). Germline V gives CDR1 KGHSH, CDR2 LQKENI. The CDR3 is 15 amino acids. Trimming shortened V by 4 bases and J by 5 bases, and 16 bases separated the two germline ends. DNA for the CDR3: TGTGCCAGCTCACGATCGCCTCCGGCGGGAGATACGCAGTATTTT. This translates into CASSRSPPAGDTQYF.

This clonotype came up many times. The chain has TRBV28 and TRBJ2-7, with a weak D call TRBD2 (5 bases). The CDR3 is 13 amino acids. Trimming took 7 bases from V and 2 from J, leaving 12 bases between them. The germline V gene encodes CDR1 MDHEN and CDR2 SYDVKM. Written as DNA, the CDR3 is TGTGCCAGCAAATCGGGGAATGCCTACGAGCAGTACTTC. This codes for CASKSGNAYEQYF. Full variable domain (missing parts from reference TRBV28 and TRBJ2-7): DVKVTQSSRYLVKRTGEKVFLECVQDMDHENMFWYRQDPGLGLRLIYFSYDVKMKEKGDIPEGYSVSREKKERFSLILESASTNQTSMYLCASKSGNAYEQYFGPGTRLTVT.